This T cell receptor (beta chain) was identified during a study of T cell responses to AZD1222 COVID-19 vaccine. Study-level points and caveats: Regions 160-218 and 743-854 held dominance among vaccine-associated CD4 TCRs, which spanned spike. Nearly half of spike-specific TCRs reportedly target unmutated variant regions.

To note about this clone: The antigen remains undetermined.

Trimming shortened V by 6 bases and J by 4 bases, and 12 bases separated the two germline ends. The CDR3 spans 13 residues. Germline CDR1 and CDR2: KGHSH and LQKENI. The method was immunoSEQ multiplex PCR; TCRdb's version includes in-frame clones alone and lacks a portion of them. The sample holds about 99,000 clones; 91% are singletons and the top ten take 45%. The starting material was peripheral blood, obtained on day 0 of AZD1222 vaccination. The chain joins TRBV18 to TRBJ1-1; tentative D call: TRBD1 (5 bases). This clonotype originated in an adult in good health. The CDR3 region is CASSGGGITEAFF. CDR3 nucleotides: TGTGCCAGCTCGGGGGGAGGGATCACTGAAGCTTTCTTT.